This T cell receptor beta chain was obtained from a study of spatial heterogeneity in lung cancer. Whole-study context: Where present, follow-up PBMC were sequenced a median of about 2 years after resection.

This clonotype was seen more than once but under ten times. Unique molecular identifiers tagged every individual TCR cDNA molecule. TCRdb used MiXCR to reprocess the 5' RACE reads, holding one entry per CDR3 protein. The sample contains 40,000 to 50,000 distinct CDR3 sequences, over 9.5% of which appear only once. Time point noted: blood at routine non-recurrence follow-up after resection. Germline assignment: CDR1 SGHRS and CDR2 YFSETQ. The CDR3 totals 15 residues. Trimming removed 3 bases at V and 0 bases at J, with 11 bases between. The chain recombines TRBV5-1 with TRBJ2-3; D is unclear. This specimen consisted of PBMCs, obtained at follow-up. The sequence was obtained from a female donor with early-stage non-small cell lung cancer. CDR3 sequence reads: CASSSDGTSTDTQYF. In DNA, the CDR3 is TGCGCCAGCAGCTCAGACGGTACTAGCACAGATACGCAGTATTTT.